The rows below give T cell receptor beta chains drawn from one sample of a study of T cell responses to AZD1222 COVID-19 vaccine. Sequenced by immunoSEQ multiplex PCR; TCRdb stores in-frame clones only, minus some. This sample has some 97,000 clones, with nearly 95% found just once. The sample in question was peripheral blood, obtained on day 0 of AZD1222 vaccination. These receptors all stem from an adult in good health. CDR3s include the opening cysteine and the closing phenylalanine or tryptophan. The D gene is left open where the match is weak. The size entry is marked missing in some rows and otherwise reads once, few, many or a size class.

DNA: TGTGCCAGCAGTGGAAACACCATATATTTT
CDR3: CASSGNTIYF
J: TRBJ1-3
D: -
length: 10
size: few
V: TRBV9

DNA: TGTGCCAGCAGCGTACCTGGGCGAGCGGTCCCTTTCTTT
CDR3: CASSVPGRAVPFF
J: TRBJ1-1
D: -
length: 13
size: once
V: TRBV9

DNA: TGTGCCAGCAGCCCCCGACTAGCTGAATTTGATGAGCAGTTCTTC
CDR3: CASSPRLAEFDEQFF
J: TRBJ2-1
D: TRBD2
length: 15
size: -
V: TRBV7-3

DNA: TGTGCCAGCAGGGGCGGGATGAACACCGGGGAGCTGTTTTTT
CDR3: CASRGGMNTGELFF
J: TRBJ2-2
D: -
length: 14
size: -
V: TRBV6-8

DNA: TGTGCCAGCTCACCACAGCAAGGTGCCGCTGAGGAAAAACTGTTTTTT
CDR3: CASSPQQGAAEEKLFF
J: TRBJ1-4
D: -
length: 16
size: -
V: TRBV18

DNA: TGTGCCAGCAGTTACTCGAGACAGGGCGGTTCACCCCTCCACTTT
CDR3: CASSYSRQGGSPLHF
J: TRBJ1-6
D: TRBD1
length: 15
size: -
V: TRBV6-5

DNA: TGTGCCAGCAGCTCTGGGGAAAGCAATCAGCCCCAGCATTTT
CDR3: CASSSGESNQPQHF
J: TRBJ1-5
D: -
length: 14
size: -
V: TRBV11-2

DNA: TGCGCCAGCAGCCAAGAACAGGGTTTAGGCAATTCACCCCTCCACTTT
CDR3: CASSQEQGLGNSPLHF
J: TRBJ1-6
D: -
length: 16
size: -
V: TRBV4-1

DNA: TGTGCCAGCAGCGTAGGGGCTTTGGATCCTGAAGCTTTCTTT
CDR3: CASSVGALDPEAFF
J: TRBJ1-1
D: -
length: 14
size: few
V: TRBV9

DNA: TGCAGTGGAATCGGGACAGGAAATGAAAAACTGTTTTTT
CDR3: CSGIGTGNEKLFF
J: TRBJ1-4
D: TRBD1
length: 13
size: -
V: TRBV29-1

DNA: TGTGCCAGCAGTACGATAACGGGGGCTGTTGGTGAAGCTTTCTTT
CDR3: CASSTITGAVGEAFF
J: TRBJ1-1
D: -
length: 15
size: -
V: TRBV28

DNA: TGTGCCAGCGGCCGGAGGCCCCAGCATTTT
CDR3: CASGRRPQHF
J: TRBJ1-5
D: -
length: 10
size: once
V: TRBV6-2/TRBV6-3

DNA: TGCGCCAGCAGCCATGTACAGGGGGCGCGTTACAATGAGCAGTTCTTC
CDR3: CASSHVQGARYNEQFF
J: TRBJ2-1
D: TRBD1
length: 16
size: -
V: TRBV4-1

DNA: TGTGCCAGCTCACCACCGAACGGCGGAGCCAAAAACATTCAGTACTTC
CDR3: CASSPPNGGAKNIQYF
J: TRBJ2-4
D: -
length: 16
size: -
V: TRBV18

DNA: TGTGCCAGCAGCTTAGTGGGAGGCTACGAGCAGTACTTC
CDR3: CASSLVGGYEQYF
J: TRBJ2-7
D: -
length: 13
size: -
V: TRBV11-2

DNA: TGTGCCAGCATCAACGGGAGCGCCTATAATTCACCCCTCCACTTT
CDR3: CASINGSAYNSPLHF
J: TRBJ1-6
D: -
length: 15
size: once
V: TRBV28

DNA: TGTGCCAGCAGTTCCCGCGGGAGTAATACGCAGTATTTT
CDR3: CASSSRGSNTQYF
J: TRBJ2-3
D: TRBD2
length: 13
size: -
V: TRBV6-4

DNA: TGTGCCAGCAGCCTCAACAGGGGAGTTAGCACAGATACGCAGTATTTT
CDR3: CASSLNRGVSTDTQYF
J: TRBJ2-3
D: TRBD1
length: 16
size: -
V: TRBV7-9

DNA: TGCGCCAGCAGCCAACAGGACAAGAACACTGAAGCTTTCTTT
CDR3: CASSQQDKNTEAFF
J: TRBJ1-1
D: -
length: 14
size: once
V: TRBV4-1

DNA: TGTGCCAGCAGTAGCGGGAGGGCGAACAACGAGCAGTACTTC
CDR3: CASSSGRANNEQYF
J: TRBJ2-7
D: TRBD2
length: 14
size: -
V: TRBV5-4

DNA: TGCGCCAGCAGCTTACAGCGTTCAGACCACGGGTTCTTC
CDR3: CASSLQRSDHGFF
J: TRBJ2-1
D: -
length: 13
size: -
V: TRBV5-1

DNA: TGTGCCAGCAGCTTGGGTGGGGCCGGGTCCTATGGCTACACCTTC
CDR3: CASSLGGAGSYGYTF
J: TRBJ1-2
D: -
length: 15
size: -
V: TRBV5-4

DNA: TGTGCCAGCAGTTCCCACAGGGAGGATGAGACTGAAGCTTTCTTT
CDR3: CASSSHREDETEAFF
J: TRBJ1-1
D: -
length: 15
size: -
V: TRBV28

DNA: TGTGCCAGCAGCGTAGCGTTCCTAGCGGGAGGTAATGAGCAGTTCTTC
CDR3: CASSVAFLAGGNEQFF
J: TRBJ2-1
D: TRBD2
length: 16
size: -
V: TRBV9

DNA: TGTGCCAGTAGTAGGACTAGCGGGATACCCTACAATGAGCAGTTCTTC
CDR3: CASSRTSGIPYNEQFF
J: TRBJ2-1
D: TRBD2
length: 16
size: -
V: TRBV19

DNA: TGTGCCAGCAGCTCACCTCCGAGCTCTGGAAACACCATATATTTT
CDR3: CASSSPPSSGNTIYF
J: TRBJ1-3
D: -
length: 15
size: -
V: TRBV11-2

DNA: TGTGCCAGCAGCCAAGAGGTTACCATTAACTATGGCTACACCTTC
CDR3: CASSQEVTINYGYTF
J: TRBJ1-2
D: -
length: 15
size: -
V: TRBV3-1/TRBV3-2

DNA: TGTGCCAGCAGTGACGGGTATAATTCACCCCTCCACTTT
CDR3: CASSDGYNSPLHF
J: TRBJ1-6
D: -
length: 13
size: -
V: TRBV2

DNA: TGTGCCAGCAGCTGGGAACTGATCGGGGAGCTGTTTTTT
CDR3: CASSWELIGELFF
J: TRBJ2-2
D: -
length: 13
size: -
V: TRBV5-5

DNA: TGTGCCAGCAGTCTTCTAGCGGGGACCCTCTACGAGCAGTACTTC
CDR3: CASSLLAGTLYEQYF
J: TRBJ2-7
D: TRBD2
length: 15
size: -
V: TRBV27

DNA: TGCGCCAGCAGCTTGGCGAGTAGAGCCAGGGAGCTGTTTTTT
CDR3: CASSLASRARELFF
J: TRBJ2-2
D: -
length: 14
size: -
V: TRBV5-1

DNA: TGTGCCAGCACCTTGGGGGCGGCAAACAATGAGCAGTTCTTC
CDR3: CASTLGAANNEQFF
J: TRBJ2-1
D: -
length: 14
size: -
V: TRBV7-2

DNA: TGTGCCAGCAGTTTAATATTGAACTCCTACAATGAGCAGTTCTTC
CDR3: CASSLILNSYNEQFF
J: TRBJ2-1
D: -
length: 15
size: -
V: TRBV28

DNA: TGTGCCAGCACTCGACTAGCGGGAGTGCAGTACTTC
CDR3: CASTRLAGVQYF
J: TRBJ2-7
D: TRBD2
length: 12
size: -
V: TRBV6-5

DNA: TGTGCCACCTTGTCGGAGACAGGGTACTACAATGAGCAGTTCTTC
CDR3: CATLSETGYYNEQFF
J: TRBJ2-1
D: TRBD1
length: 15
size: -
V: TRBV28

DNA: TGTGCCAGCAGCCGGAACCCGGGACTAGCACGTGAGCAGTACTTC
CDR3: CASSRNPGLAREQYF
J: TRBJ2-7
D: TRBD2
length: 15
size: -
V: TRBV3-1/TRBV3-2

DNA: TGTGCCAGCTCTGCCTCGGCAGCTAACACTGAAGCTTTCTTT
CDR3: CASSASAANTEAFF
J: TRBJ1-1
D: -
length: 14
size: -
V: TRBV18

DNA: TGTGCCAGCAGTTACTCGAAAGGCAGGGTATCCTACGAGCAGTACTTC
CDR3: CASSYSKGRVSYEQYF
J: TRBJ2-7
D: -
length: 16
size: -
V: TRBV6-5

DNA: TGTGCCAGCAGCCCTGGACAGGGCTACGGAAACACCATATATTTT
CDR3: CASSPGQGYGNTIYF
J: TRBJ1-3
D: TRBD1
length: 15
size: -
V: TRBV6-2/TRBV6-3